This T cell receptor (beta chain) was captured by sequencing in a study of T-cell reconstitution after alpha-beta-depleted transplantation in children. V trimming: 2 bases; J trimming: 2 bases; junction bases outside the gene matches: 4. The CDR3 has 15 residues. Looked up from germline, CDR1 is DFQATT and CDR2 is SNEGSKA (reference sequence). This clonotype was counted between two and nine times. Researchers prepared the TCRbeta library using unique molecular identifiers, the study reports. TCRdb called the PCR reads again in MiXCR, with one record for every CDR3 protein. The table shows 200,000 to 300,000 distinct CDR3 sequences, with about 12% occurring only once.

The clonotype comes from a human donor who donated a stem cell graft to a child with acute lymphoblastic leukemia. The specimen was PBMCs from the stem cell graft donor, collected from the stem cell graft. The chain links TRBV20-1 to TRBJ2-2, with 8 bases aligning to TRBD1. In DNA form, the CDR3 reads TGCAGTGCTAGAAGGACAGGGACTAACACCGGGGAGCTGTTTTTT. Protein: CSARRTGTNTGELFF.